This T cell receptor beta chain was obtained from a study of blood T cell repertoires in COVID-19. Whole-study context: PBMCs, B-cell-depleted T cells, or T cells were the source of the cDNA or gDNA that made up the material.

Method: immunoSEQ multiplex PCR; TCRdb's copy keeps in-frame clones and lacks some. The sample shows about 50,000 clones, more than 80% of them seen only once. This CDR3 spans 16 amino acids. Trimming stripped 0 bases from V and 2 bases from J, with 13 bases between. Germline values: CDR1 SEHNR, CDR2 FQNEAQ (reference sequence). Sequenced: peripheral blood. The clonotype comes from a middle-aged man with acute or convalescent COVID-19. This rearrangement joins TRBV7-9 to TRBJ2-5; no reliable D call. The CDR3 DNA is TGTGCCAGCAGCTTAGCGATGACGGGTGCACAAGAGACCCAGTACTTC. It specifies CASSLAMTGAQETQYF.